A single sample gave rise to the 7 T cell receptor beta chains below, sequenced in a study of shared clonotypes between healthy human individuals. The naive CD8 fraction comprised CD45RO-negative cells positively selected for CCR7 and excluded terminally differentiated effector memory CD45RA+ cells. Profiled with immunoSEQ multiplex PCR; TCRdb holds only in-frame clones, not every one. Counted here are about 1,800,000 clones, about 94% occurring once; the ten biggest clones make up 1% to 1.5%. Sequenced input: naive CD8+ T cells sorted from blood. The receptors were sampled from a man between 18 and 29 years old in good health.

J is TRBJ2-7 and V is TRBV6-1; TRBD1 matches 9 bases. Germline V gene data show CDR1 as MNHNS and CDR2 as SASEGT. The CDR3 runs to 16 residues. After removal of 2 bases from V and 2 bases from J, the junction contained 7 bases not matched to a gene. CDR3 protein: CASSELVGQGAYEQYF. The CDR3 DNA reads TGTGCCAGCAGTGAACTGGTGGGACAGGGTGCCTACGAGCAGTACTTC.

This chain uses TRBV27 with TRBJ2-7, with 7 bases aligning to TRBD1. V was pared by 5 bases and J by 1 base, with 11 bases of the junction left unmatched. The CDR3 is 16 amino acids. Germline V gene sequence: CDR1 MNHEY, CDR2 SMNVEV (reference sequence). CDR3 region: CASSPATGQFSYEQYF. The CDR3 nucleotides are TGTGCCAGCAGTCCCGCGACGGGACAGTTTTCCTACGAGCAGTACTTC.

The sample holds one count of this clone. The CDR3 DNA is TGTGCCAGCACTTTCGAGGGGGGCTACGACGAGCAGTACTTC. It codes for CASTFEGGYDEQYF. This chain connects TRBV2 to TRBJ2-7; the D call may be TRBD1 or TRBD2 (6 bases each). CDR1 is SNHLY, CDR2 FYNNEI, per germline. This CDR3 contains 14 residues. V lost 7 bases and J 5 bases, leaving 18 bases between the germline ends.

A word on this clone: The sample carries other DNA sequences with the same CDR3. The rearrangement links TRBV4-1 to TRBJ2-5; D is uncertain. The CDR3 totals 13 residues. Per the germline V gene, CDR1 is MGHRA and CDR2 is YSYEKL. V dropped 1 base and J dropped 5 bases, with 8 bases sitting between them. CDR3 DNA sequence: TGCGCCAGCAGCCAAGTACCCGGGGAGACCCAGTACTTC. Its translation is CASSQVPGETQYF.

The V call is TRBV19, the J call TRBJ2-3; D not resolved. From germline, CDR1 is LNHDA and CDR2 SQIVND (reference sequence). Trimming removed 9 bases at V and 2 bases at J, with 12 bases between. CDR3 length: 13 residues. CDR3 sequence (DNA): TGTGCCAGCGAAAGCGAGCTCACAGATACGCAGTATTTT. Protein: CASESELTDTQYF. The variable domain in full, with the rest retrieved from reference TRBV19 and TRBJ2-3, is DGGITQSPKYLFRKEGQNVTLSCEQNLNHDAMYWYRQDPGQGLRLIYYSQIVNDFQKGDIAEGYSVSREKKESFPLTVTSAQKNPTAFYLCASESELTDTQYFGPGTRLTVL.

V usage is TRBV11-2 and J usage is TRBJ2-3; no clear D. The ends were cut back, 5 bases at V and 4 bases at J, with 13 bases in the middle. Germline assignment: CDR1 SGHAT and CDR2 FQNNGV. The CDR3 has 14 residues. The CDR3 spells CASSPKRASDTQYF. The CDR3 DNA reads TGTGCCAGCAGCCCCAAACGAGCCTCAGATACGCAGTATTTT. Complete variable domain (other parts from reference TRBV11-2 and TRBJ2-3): EAGVAQSPRYKIIEKRQSVAFWCNPISGHATLYWYQQILGQGPKLLIQFQNNGVVDDSQLPKDRFSAERLKGVDSTLKIQPAKLEDSAVYLCASSPKRASDTQYFGPGTRLTVL.

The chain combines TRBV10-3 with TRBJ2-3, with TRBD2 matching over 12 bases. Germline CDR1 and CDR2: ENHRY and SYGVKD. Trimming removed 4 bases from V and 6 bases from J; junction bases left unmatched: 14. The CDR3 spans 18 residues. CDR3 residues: CAISVTSGGSNRMDTQYF. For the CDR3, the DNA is TGTGCCATCAGTGTCACTAGCGGGGGGTCAAACAGGATGGATACGCAGTATTTT.